What follows are 16 T cell receptor beta chains derived from one specimen sequenced in a study of blood T cell repertoires in COVID-19. TCRdb keeps only in-frame clones here, not all; method: immunoSEQ multiplex PCR. The sample contains 250,000 to 300,000 clones, roughly nine tenths of which appear only once. Sequenced input: PBMCs or T cells enriched from blood (not recorded which). The receptor source for this set is a human donor in a cohort exposed to, infected with or recovered from COVID-19 (not recorded which). The donor label of this sample is uncertain.

The table lists this clone with a count of one. The V gene is TRBV5-4, the J gene TRBJ1-4, with D possibly TRBD1 on 5 matching bases. The germline gives CDR1 SGHNT, CDR2 YYREEE (reference sequence). This CDR3 contains 14 residues. V was cut by 6 bases and J by 8 bases, with 17 bases left in between. The CDR3 region is CASTQSGRGEKLFF. The CDR3 coding sequence is TGTGCCAGCACTCAATCTGGCCGGGGGGAAAAACTGTTTTTT.

This chain links TRBV7-2 with TRBJ1-1, with D hard to call. Germline loops: CDR1 SGHTA, CDR2 FQGNSA. The CDR3 covers 15 residues. V lost 2 bases and J 1 base, leaving 11 bases between the germline ends. The CDR3 sequence is CASSLWARENTEAFF. The CDR3 nucleotides are TGTGCCAGCAGCTTATGGGCCAGAGAGAACACTGAAGCTTTCTTT.

The table lists this clone with a count of one. The V and J genes are TRBV19 and TRBJ2-5, with a weak D call TRBD1 (5 bases). CDR3 length equals 14 residues. CDR1 LNHDA and CDR2 SQIVND come from the germline V gene (reference sequence). V lost 9 bases and J 4 bases, leaving 18 bases between the germline ends. CDR3 coding DNA: TGTGCCAGCCGACCCCAGGGAAGGTCAGAGACCCAGTACTTC. This translates into CASRPQGRSETQYF. Filled out from reference TRBV19 and TRBJ2-5, the complete variable domain reads DGGITQSPKYLFRKEGQNVTLSCEQNLNHDAMYWYRQDPGQGLRLIYYSQIVNDFQKGDIAEGYSVSREKKESFPLTVTSAQKNPTAFYLCASRPQGRSETQYFGPGTRLLVL.

This chain uses TRBV15 with TRBJ2-3, with 10 bases matching TRBD2. Germline CDR1 LNHNV, CDR2 YYDKDF (reference sequence). CDR3 size: 17 residues. V shed 3 bases, J shed 2 bases, and the junction held 8 bases outside the gene matches. The CDR3 bases are TGTGCCACCAGCAGTCATCTAGCGGGGGATGACACAGATACGCAGTATTTT. This sequence encodes CATSSHLAGDDTDTQYF.

This clone occurred a few times. The chain carries TRBV27 and TRBJ2-7; 9 bases map to TRBD1. The CDR3 loop spans 15 amino acids. The germline V gene encodes CDR1 MNHEY and CDR2 SMNVEV (reference sequence). With 3 bases clipped from V and 4 bases from J, the junction kept 7 bases outside the gene matches. The CDR3 here is CASSLTGTGTYEQYF. The DNA for the CDR3 is TGTGCCAGCAGTTTGACGGGGACAGGGACGTACGAGCAGTACTTC.

This chain links TRBV7-9 with TRBJ1-4, with D possibly TRBD1 on 6 matching bases. CDR1 and CDR2 (germline): SEHNR, FQNEAQ (reference sequence). The CDR3 consists of 13 residues. V lost 5 bases and J lost 7, with 11 bases in between. The chain's CDR3 is CASSAGAREKLFF. CDR3 DNA: TGTGCCAGCAGCGCGGGGGCTCGTGAAAAACTGTTTTTT.

The chain combines TRBV2 with TRBJ2-5; D might be TRBD2 (6 bases). The CDR3 contains 11 residues. V lost 6 bases, J lost 5 bases, and 7 bases lay in between. Germline CDR1 and CDR2: SNHLY and FYNNEI. The CDR3 sequence is CASRRGETQYF. CDR3 DNA: TGTGCCAGCAGACGGGGGGAGACCCAGTACTTC.

CDR3 residues: CASSEYQGYEQYF. Written as DNA, the CDR3 is TGTGCCAGCAGTGAATATCAGGGCTACGAGCAGTACTTC. This sequence joins TRBV25-1 and TRBJ2-7; D is perhaps TRBD1 (5 bases). The CDR3 runs 13 residues. Germline CDR1 and CDR2: MGHDK and SYGVNS. Trimming took off 0 bases at V and 3 bases at J, with 6 bases between the two ends.

V is TRBV4-2 and J is TRBJ2-7, with D unresolved. V gave up 0 bases and J gave up 2 bases, with 17 bases separating them. This CDR3 spans 17 amino acids. Germline loops: CDR1 LGHNA, CDR2 YNFKEQ. CDR3 DNA: TGTGCCAGCAGCCAAGAGGTCGAGCGATTTGAGCCCTACGAGCAGTACTTC. Translation: CASSQEVERFEPYEQYF.

V is TRBV4-1 and J is TRBJ1-1; D not certain. The CDR3 is 18 residues long. Trimming cost V 4 bases and J 1 base, with 22 bases left between them. Germline CDR1 MGHRA, CDR2 YSYEKL. CDR3 nucleotides: TGCGCCAGCAGCCGCGGCCGAACCCAAACCCGGGGGAACACTGAAGCTTTCTTT. This sequence encodes CASSRGRTQTRGNTEAFF.

V gene TRBV25-1 combines with J gene TRBJ1-4, with 10 bases lining up with TRBD1. This CDR3 has 15 residues. The germline V gene has CDR1 MGHDK and CDR2 SYGVNS. V gave up 5 bases and J gave up 8 bases; unmatched junction bases: 8. Here the CDR3 reads CASSLGTGVWEKLFF. The CDR3, as DNA: TGTGCCAGCAGTCTCGGGACAGGGGTTTGGGAAAAACTGTTTTTT.

The chain uses TRBV5-4 and TRBJ2-5, with a weak D call TRBD2 (5 bases). V was shortened by 4 bases and J by 7 bases, with 17 bases between the two germline ends. Germline loops: CDR1 SGHNT, CDR2 YYREEE (reference sequence). The CDR3 spans 14 residues. CDR3 bases: TGTGCCAGCAGCACCGGACTGCTCTCGGGGACCCAGTACTTC. As protein: CASSTGLLSGTQYF.

The rearrangement links TRBV6-2 or TRBV6-3 to TRBJ1-5, with 8 positions matching TRBD1. Germline-derived CDR1 and CDR2 are MNHEY and SVGEGT. Trimming cost V 3 bases and J 4 bases; bases outside gene matches: 8. The CDR3 spans 16 residues. The CDR3: CASSYPGTGRNQPQHF. The CDR3 DNA sequence: TGTGCCAGCAGTTATCCCGGGACAGGCCGAAATCAGCCCCAGCATTTT.

The J gene is TRBJ2-1, the V gene TRBV29-1; 12 nucleotides line up with TRBD1. V gave up 1 base and J gave up 9 bases; unmatched junction bases: 10. The CDR3 sequence is 16 residues long. The germline V gene has CDR1 SQVTM and CDR2 ANQGSEA. The CDR3 bases are TGCAGCGTTGAAGCTACGGGGGACAGGGGGCTTGGTGAGCAGTTCTTC. This encodes CSVEATGDRGLGEQFF.

The gene calls are TRBV12-3 or TRBV12-4 and TRBJ2-5, with a possible D match to TRBD2 (6 bases). This CDR3 has 13 residues. Trimming pared 4 bases from V and 3 bases from J, leaving 9 bases between. CDR3 in amino acids: CASSWRGEETQYF. The CDR3 DNA follows: TGTGCCAGCAGTTGGCGGGGCGAAGAGACCCAGTACTTC.

The rearrangement joins TRBV5-4 to TRBJ2-7; D might be TRBD2 (5 bases). This CDR3 is built from 17 residues. The germline CDR1 and CDR2 sequences are SGHNT and YYREEE (reference sequence). The V end was cut by 0 bases, the J end by 2 bases, with 18 bases between. The CDR3 here is CASSLGLARARPYEQYF. Written as DNA, the CDR3 is TGTGCCAGCAGCTTGGGGCTAGCCCGGGCTCGACCCTACGAGCAGTACTTC.